These 17 T cell receptor beta chains were all obtained from the same sample, sequenced in a study of cytomegalovirus exposure and HLA in healthy donors. PCR employed 60 Vbeta and 13 Jbeta primers. Generated by immunoSEQ multiplex PCR, the TCRdb table keeps only in-frame clones and is missing some. This table holds approximately 150,000 clones, over 60% found once. The sequencing sample was made of PBMCs. The receptors originated from a male donor in good health and CMV-seronegative.

This clone was counted between two and nine times. The chain joins TRBV7-9 to TRBJ2-3, with a tentative D call TRBD1 (6 bases). Trimming cost V 5 bases and J 2 bases, with 17 bases left between them. From germline, CDR1 is SEHNR and CDR2 FQNEAQ (reference sequence). The CDR3 is made up of 16 amino acids. CDR3 residues: CASSQKTGHFTDTQYF. The CDR3 DNA is TGTGCCAGCAGCCAAAAAACGGGACACTTCACAGATACGCAGTATTTT.

This clone turned up a few times. The CDR3 region is CASSGVGSYETQYF. Here the CDR3 DNA reads TGTGCCAGCAGCGGTGTCGGGTCCTACGAGACCCAGTACTTC. This sequence joins TRBV7-2 and TRBJ2-5; D unclear. CDR1 and CDR2 (germline): SGHTA, FQGNSA. V lost 5 bases and J lost 5, with 15 bases in between. The CDR3 totals 14 residues.

This chain uses TRBV5-6 with TRBJ1-1; no firm D call. CDR1 and CDR2 (germline): SGHDT, YYEEEE. CDR3 length equals 16 residues. Trimming cost V 0 bases and J 6 bases, with 18 bases left between them. The CDR3 region is CASSLGEKAQVPEAFF. The CDR3, as DNA: TGTGCCAGCAGCTTGGGTGAGAAAGCCCAAGTACCTGAAGCTTTCTTT.

The chain combines TRBV5-8 with TRBJ1-4; D call uncertain. The V end was cut by 2 bases, the J end by 0 bases, with 8 bases between. Germline assignment: CDR1 SGHTS and CDR2 YDEGEE. This CDR3 spans 15 amino acids. This CDR3 reads CASSLGSATNEKLFF. The DNA for the CDR3 is TGTGCCAGCAGCTTAGGGAGTGCAACTAATGAAAAACTGTTTTTT.

This clone showed up just a few times. The CDR3, as DNA: TGTGCCAGCAGGGGAGGGACTAGCGGGAAGCAGTTCTTC. It codes for CASRGGTSGKQFF. The chain combines TRBV6-4 with TRBJ2-1, with 13 bases lining up with TRBD2. From germline, CDR1 is MRHNA and CDR2 SNTAGT. V lost 6 bases to trimming and J lost 11 bases; unmatched junction nucleotides: 4. CDR3 size: 13 residues.

This chain joins TRBV28 and TRBJ1-2; TRBD1 aligns across 9 bases. Germline loops: CDR1 MDHEN, CDR2 SYDVKM. V lost 10 bases and J lost 2; bases outside the gene matches: 11. This CDR3 is 15 amino acids long. CDR3 bases: TGTGCCACCGATACCCCCGGACAGGGGAACTATGGCTACACCTTC. Translated: CATDTPGQGNYGYTF.

This sequence joins TRBV7-9 and TRBJ2-2; TRBD2 agrees at 13 bases. CDR3 length: 16 residues. Trimming removed 7 bases from V and 7 bases from J; junction bases left unmatched: 9. Germline V gene sequence: CDR1 SEHNR, CDR2 FQNEAQ (reference sequence). CDR3 in amino acids: CASMGLAGKRGGELFF. The CDR3 bases are TGTGCCAGCATGGGACTAGCGGGAAAACGCGGCGGGGAGCTGTTTTTT.

This sequence joins TRBV19 and TRBJ2-1; 8 nucleotides line up with TRBD1. Looked up from germline, CDR1 is LNHDA and CDR2 is SQIVND (reference sequence). Losses at the gene ends were 6 bases for V and 7 bases for J; bases not matched to a gene: 11. CDR3 length: 15 amino acids. This CDR3 is CASSSDRAFNNEQFF. CDR3 coding DNA: TGTGCCAGTAGCTCGGACAGGGCCTTTAATAATGAGCAGTTCTTC.

This clone has just one count. The chain has TRBV9 and TRBJ1-5; weak D call: TRBD1 (5 bases). This CDR3 contains 15 residues. V was pared by 2 bases and J by 4 bases, with 13 bases between. The germline gives CDR1 SGDLS, CDR2 YYNGEE. The CDR3 here is CASSVSGGGNQPQHF. The CDR3 DNA reads as TGTGCCAGCAGCGTCAGTGGGGGGGGAAATCAGCCCCAGCATTTT.

J is TRBJ1-5 and V is TRBV5-6; 8 bases are a match to TRBD1. Germline V gene data show CDR1 as SGHDT and CDR2 as YYEEEE. After removal of 4 bases from V and 2 bases from J, the junction contained 17 bases not matched to a gene. The CDR3 has 19 residues. The CDR3 spells CASSRRRMTGVSGNQPQHF. CDR3 nucleotides: TGTGCCAGCAGCAGGCGACGGATGACAGGGGTCTCAGGCAATCAGCCCCAGCATTTT. Using reference TRBV5-6 and TRBJ1-5 for the parts outside the CDR3, the full variable domain is DAGVTQSPTHLIKTRGQQVTLRCSPKSGHDTVSWYQQALGQGPQFIFQYYEEEERQRGNFPDRFSGHQFPNYSSELNVNALLLGDSALYLCASSRRRMTGVSGNQPQHFGDGTRLSIL.

This chain joins TRBV7-9 and TRBJ1-5, with D unresolved. This CDR3 spans 13 amino acids. CDR1 and CDR2 (germline): SEHNR, FQNEAQ (reference sequence). V lost 7 bases and J 4 bases, leaving 11 bases between the germline ends. CDR3: CASNDELNQPQHF. For the CDR3, the DNA is TGTGCCAGCAACGATGAGCTAAATCAGCCCCAGCATTTT. The complete variable domain, with remaining parts taken from reference TRBV7-9 and TRBJ1-5, reads DTGVSQNPRHKITKRGQNVTFRCDPISEHNRLYWYRQTLGQGPEFLTYFQNEAQLEKSRLLSDRFSAERPKGSFSTLEIQRTEQGDSAMYLCASNDELNQPQHFGDGTRLSIL.

The chain links TRBV18 to TRBJ1-1; D is perhaps TRBD1 (5 bases). This CDR3 region has 12 residues. The V gene's germline CDR1 is KGHSH and CDR2 LQKENI. The V gene lost 6 bases and the J gene lost 3 bases, with 8 bases spanning the gap. The CDR3 sequence is CASSVGDTEAFF. CDR3 bases: TGTGCCAGCTCCGTAGGGGACACTGAAGCTTTCTTT.

Note on this clone: The germline gene is not matched at one end of the junction; a read error may be the cause. V and J are TRBV7-9 and TRBJ2-6; TRBD1 agrees at 10 bases. Germline CDR1 SEHNR, CDR2 FQNEAQ (reference sequence). This CDR3 is built from 17 residues. Here the CDR3 reads CSSSLADRGYGANVLTF. In DNA form, the CDR3 reads TGTTCCAGCAGCTTAGCGGACAGGGGGTATGGGGCCAACGTCCTGACTTTC. Combining the CDR3 with reference TRBV7-9 and TRBJ2-6 gives the whole variable domain DTGVSQNPRHKITKRGQNVTFRCDPISEHNRLYWYRQTLGQGPEFLTYFQNEAQLEKSRLLSDRFSAERPKGSFSTLEIQRTEQGDSAMYLCSSSLADRGYGANVLTFGAGSRLTVL.

The chain joins TRBV19 to TRBJ1-5; 9 positions match TRBD1. CDR1 and CDR2 (germline): LNHDA, SQIVND (reference sequence). The CDR3 runs to 16 residues. V shed 2 bases and J 5 bases; nucleotides not matched to a gene: 7. The CDR3, as DNA: TGTGCCAGTAGTATAAGGCACAGGGGGCAAGATCAGCCCCAGCATTTT. This codes for CASSIRHRGQDQPQHF.

The V gene is TRBV5-1, the J gene TRBJ2-3; tentatively, D is TRBD2 (5 bases). The V and J ends lost 6 bases and 4 bases respectively, with 15 bases between them. CDR1 is SGHRS and CDR2 is YFSETQ in the germline V gene. The CDR3 spans 14 residues. CDR3 DNA: TGCGCCAGCAACGCCGCTTCTAGCTCAGATACGCAGTATTTT. Translated: CASNAASSSDTQYF.

This clone was picked up a small number of times. The V gene is TRBV9, the J gene TRBJ2-1; the match to TRBD2 covers 10 bases. The CDR3 is 15 residues long. Germline CDR1 is SGDLS and CDR2 is YYNGEE. Trimming at V came to 2 bases and at J to 3 bases, leaving 2 bases not matched to a gene. The CDR3 here is CASSVLAGDYNEQFF. The CDR3 nucleotides read TGTGCCAGCAGCGTTCTAGCGGGGGACTACAATGAGCAGTTCTTC.

The CDR3 here is CASSLSGDNSPLHF. The CDR3, as DNA: TGCGCCAGCAGCTTGTCGGGGGATAATTCACCCCTCCACTTT. The chain recombines TRBV5-1 with TRBJ1-6, with a tentative D call TRBD1 (5 bases). The V end lost 1 base, the J end lost 5 bases, and 7 bases lay between the germline ends. CDR1 SGHRS and CDR2 YFSETQ come from the germline V gene. This CDR3 is built from 14 residues.